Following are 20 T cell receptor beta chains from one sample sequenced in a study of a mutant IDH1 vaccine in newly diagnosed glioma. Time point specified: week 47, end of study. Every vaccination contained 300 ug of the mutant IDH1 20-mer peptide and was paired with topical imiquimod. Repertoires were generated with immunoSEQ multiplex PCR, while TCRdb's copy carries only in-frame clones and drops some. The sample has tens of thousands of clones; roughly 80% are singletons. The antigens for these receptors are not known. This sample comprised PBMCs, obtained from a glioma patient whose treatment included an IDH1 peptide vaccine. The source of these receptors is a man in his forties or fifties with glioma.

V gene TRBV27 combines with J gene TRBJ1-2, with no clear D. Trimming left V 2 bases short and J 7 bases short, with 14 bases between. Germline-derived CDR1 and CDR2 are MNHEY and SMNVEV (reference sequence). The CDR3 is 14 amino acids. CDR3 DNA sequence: TGTGCCAGCAGTTTAAGCCTCGGGTTAGGTGGCTACACCTTC. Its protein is CASSLSLGLGGYTF.

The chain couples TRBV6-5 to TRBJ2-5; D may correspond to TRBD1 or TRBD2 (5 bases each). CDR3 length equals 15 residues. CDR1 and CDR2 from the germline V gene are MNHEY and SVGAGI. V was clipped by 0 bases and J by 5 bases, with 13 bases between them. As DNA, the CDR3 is TGTGCCAGCAGTTACTCCGGGACGTTAAGGGAGACCCAGTACTTC. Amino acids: CASSYSGTLRETQYF.

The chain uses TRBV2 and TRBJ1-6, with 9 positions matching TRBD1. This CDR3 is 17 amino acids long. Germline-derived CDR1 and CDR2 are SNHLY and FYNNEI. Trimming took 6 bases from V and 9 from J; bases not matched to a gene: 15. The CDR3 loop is CASRWKGQGLTLSPLHF. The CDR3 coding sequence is TGTGCCAGCAGATGGAAAGGACAGGGGCTTACACTTTCACCCCTCCACTTT.

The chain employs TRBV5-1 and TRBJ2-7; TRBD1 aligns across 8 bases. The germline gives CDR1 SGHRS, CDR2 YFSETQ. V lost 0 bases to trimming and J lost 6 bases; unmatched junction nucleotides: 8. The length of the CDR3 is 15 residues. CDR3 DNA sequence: TGCGCCAGCAGCTTGGTCGGACAGGGTATTAGCGAGCAGTACTTC. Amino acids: CASSLVGQGISEQYF.

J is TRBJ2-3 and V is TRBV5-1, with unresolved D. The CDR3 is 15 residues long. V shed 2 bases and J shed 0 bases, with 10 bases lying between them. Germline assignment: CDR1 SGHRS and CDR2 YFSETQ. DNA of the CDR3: TGCGCCAGCAGCTTCATGCAACCTAGCACAGATACGCAGTATTTT. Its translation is CASSFMQPSTDTQYF. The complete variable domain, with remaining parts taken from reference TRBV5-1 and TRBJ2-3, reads KAGVTQTPRYLIKTRGQQVTLSCSPISGHRSVSWYQQTPGQGLQFLFEYFSETQRNKGNFPGRFSGRQFSNSRSEMNVSTLELGDSALYLCASSFMQPSTDTQYFGPGTRLTVL.

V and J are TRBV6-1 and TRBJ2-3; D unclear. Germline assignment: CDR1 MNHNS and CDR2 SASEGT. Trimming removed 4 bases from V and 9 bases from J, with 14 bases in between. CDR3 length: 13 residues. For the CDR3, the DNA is TGTGCCAGCAGTGCCCCACTTACAAGAACGCAGTATTTT. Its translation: CASSAPLTRTQYF.

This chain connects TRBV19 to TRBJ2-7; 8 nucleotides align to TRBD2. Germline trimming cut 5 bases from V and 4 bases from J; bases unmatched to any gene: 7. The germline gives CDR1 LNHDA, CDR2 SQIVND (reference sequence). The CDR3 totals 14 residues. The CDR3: CASSGASGPYEQYF. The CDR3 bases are TGTGCCAGTAGTGGAGCTAGCGGGCCTTACGAGCAGTACTTC.

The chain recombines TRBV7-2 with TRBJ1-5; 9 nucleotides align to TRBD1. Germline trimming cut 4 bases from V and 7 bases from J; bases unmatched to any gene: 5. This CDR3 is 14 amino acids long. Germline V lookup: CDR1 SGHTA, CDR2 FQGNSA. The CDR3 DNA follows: TGTGCCAGCAGCTCGACAGGGGGAGGACAGCCCCAGCATTTT. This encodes CASSSTGGGQPQHF.

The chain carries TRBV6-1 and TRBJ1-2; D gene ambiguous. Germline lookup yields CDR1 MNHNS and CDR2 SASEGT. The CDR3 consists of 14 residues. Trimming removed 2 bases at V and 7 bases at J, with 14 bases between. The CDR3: CASSERAGTLGYTF. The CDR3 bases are TGTGCCAGCAGTGAAAGGGCAGGAACACTTGGCTACACCTTC.

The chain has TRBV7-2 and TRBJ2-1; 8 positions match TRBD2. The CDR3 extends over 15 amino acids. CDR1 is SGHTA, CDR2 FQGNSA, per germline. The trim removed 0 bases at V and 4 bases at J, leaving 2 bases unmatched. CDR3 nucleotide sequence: TGTGCCAGCAGCTTAGCGCGGGGGGAGTACAATGAGCAGTTCTTC. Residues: CASSLARGEYNEQFF.

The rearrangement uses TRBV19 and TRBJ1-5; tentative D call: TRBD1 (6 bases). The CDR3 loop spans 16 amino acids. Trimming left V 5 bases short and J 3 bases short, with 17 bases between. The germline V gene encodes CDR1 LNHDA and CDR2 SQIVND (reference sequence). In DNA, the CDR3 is TGTGCCAGTAGTTCGCCCCCGGGACAACACAATCAGCCCCAGCATTTT. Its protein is CASSSPPGQHNQPQHF.

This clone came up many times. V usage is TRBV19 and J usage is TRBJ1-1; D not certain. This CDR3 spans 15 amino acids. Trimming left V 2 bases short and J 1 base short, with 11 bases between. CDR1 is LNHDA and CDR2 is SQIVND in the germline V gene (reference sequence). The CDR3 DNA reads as TGTGCCAGTAGTATAAGAGGGTTGGGGAACACTGAAGCTTTCTTT. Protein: CASSIRGLGNTEAFF.

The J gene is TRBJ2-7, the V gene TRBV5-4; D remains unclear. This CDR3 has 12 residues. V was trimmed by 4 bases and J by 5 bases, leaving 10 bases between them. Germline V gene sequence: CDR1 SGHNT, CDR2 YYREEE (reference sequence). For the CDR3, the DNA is TGTGCCAGCAGCCCGGATGGGCACGAGCAGTACTTC. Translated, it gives CASSPDGHEQYF.

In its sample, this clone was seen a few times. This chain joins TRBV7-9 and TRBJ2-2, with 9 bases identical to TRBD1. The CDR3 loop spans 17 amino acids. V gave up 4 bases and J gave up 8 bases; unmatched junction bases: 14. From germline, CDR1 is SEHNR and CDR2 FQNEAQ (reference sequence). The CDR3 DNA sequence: TGTGCCAGCAGCTCCCCTCGGGACAGGGAAGGGGAAGGGGAGCTGTTTTTT. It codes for CASSSPRDREGEGELFF.

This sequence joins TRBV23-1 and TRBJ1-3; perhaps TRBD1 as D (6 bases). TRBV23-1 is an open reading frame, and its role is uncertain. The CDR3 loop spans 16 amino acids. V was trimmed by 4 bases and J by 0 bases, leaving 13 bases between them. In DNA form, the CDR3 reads TGCGCCAGCAGTCGCCGGACAGTCCTCTCTGGAAACACCATATATTTT. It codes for CASSRRTVLSGNTIYF.

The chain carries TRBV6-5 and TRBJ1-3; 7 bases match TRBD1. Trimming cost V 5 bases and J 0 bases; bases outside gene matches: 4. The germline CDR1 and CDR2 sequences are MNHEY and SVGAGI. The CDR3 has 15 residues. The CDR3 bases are TGTGCCAGCAGTACCACAGGGGCCTCTGGAAACACCATATATTTT. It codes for CASSTTGASGNTIYF.

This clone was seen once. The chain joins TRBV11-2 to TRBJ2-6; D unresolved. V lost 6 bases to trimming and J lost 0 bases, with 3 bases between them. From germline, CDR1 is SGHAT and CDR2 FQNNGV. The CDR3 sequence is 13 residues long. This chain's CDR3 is CASSNSGANVLTF. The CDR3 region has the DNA TGTGCCAGCAGTAACTCTGGGGCCAACGTCCTGACTTTC.

The CDR3 region has the DNA TGTGCCAGCAGCCCACCGGACGGAATGATTAACACCATATATTTT. Protein product: CASSPPDGMINTIYF. The chain employs TRBV9 and TRBJ1-3; D gene uncertain. V was clipped by 4 bases and J by 7 bases, with 18 bases between them. Germline assignment: CDR1 SGDLS and CDR2 YYNGEE. This CDR3 is built from 15 residues.

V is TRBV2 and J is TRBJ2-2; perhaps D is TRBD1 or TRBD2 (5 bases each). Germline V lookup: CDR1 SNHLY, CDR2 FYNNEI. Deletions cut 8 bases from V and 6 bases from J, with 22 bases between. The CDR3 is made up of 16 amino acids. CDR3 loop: CASVTDLGREPGELFF. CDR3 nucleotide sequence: TGTGCCAGCGTTACTGATCTGGGCAGGGAGCCCGGGGAGCTGTTTTTT.

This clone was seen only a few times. In DNA form, the CDR3 reads TGTGCCTGGAGCGCGAGACAGGGTGGTGGCTACACCTTC. Translation: CAWSARQGGGYTF. This chain links TRBV30 with TRBJ1-2, with 7 nucleotides matching TRBD1. Trimming took 3 bases from V and 7 from J; bases not matched to a gene: 8. Germline V CDR1 and CDR2: GTSNPN, SVGIG (reference sequence). CDR3 length equals 13 residues. Combining the CDR3 with reference TRBV30 and TRBJ1-2 gives the whole variable domain SQTIHQWPATLVQPVGSPLSLECTVEGTSNPNLYWYRQAAGRGLQLLFYSVGIGQISSEVPQNLSASRPQDRQFILSSKKLLLSDSGFYLCAWSARQGGGYTFGSGTRLTVV.